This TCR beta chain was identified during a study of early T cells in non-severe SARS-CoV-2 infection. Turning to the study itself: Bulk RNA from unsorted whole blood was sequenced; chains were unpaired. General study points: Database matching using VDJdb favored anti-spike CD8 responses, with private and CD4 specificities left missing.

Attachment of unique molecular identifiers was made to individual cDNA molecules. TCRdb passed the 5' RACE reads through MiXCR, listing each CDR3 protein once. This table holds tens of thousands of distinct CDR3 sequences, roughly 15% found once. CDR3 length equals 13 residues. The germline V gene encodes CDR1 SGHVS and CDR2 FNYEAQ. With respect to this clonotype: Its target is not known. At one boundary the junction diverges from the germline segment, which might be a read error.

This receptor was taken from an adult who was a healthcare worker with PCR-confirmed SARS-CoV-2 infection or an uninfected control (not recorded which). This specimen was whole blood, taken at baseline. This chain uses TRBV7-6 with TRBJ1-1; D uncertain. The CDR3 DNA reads TGTGCCAGCAGTCAAGGGAAATACACTGTAGCTTTCTTT. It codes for CASSQGKYTVAFF.